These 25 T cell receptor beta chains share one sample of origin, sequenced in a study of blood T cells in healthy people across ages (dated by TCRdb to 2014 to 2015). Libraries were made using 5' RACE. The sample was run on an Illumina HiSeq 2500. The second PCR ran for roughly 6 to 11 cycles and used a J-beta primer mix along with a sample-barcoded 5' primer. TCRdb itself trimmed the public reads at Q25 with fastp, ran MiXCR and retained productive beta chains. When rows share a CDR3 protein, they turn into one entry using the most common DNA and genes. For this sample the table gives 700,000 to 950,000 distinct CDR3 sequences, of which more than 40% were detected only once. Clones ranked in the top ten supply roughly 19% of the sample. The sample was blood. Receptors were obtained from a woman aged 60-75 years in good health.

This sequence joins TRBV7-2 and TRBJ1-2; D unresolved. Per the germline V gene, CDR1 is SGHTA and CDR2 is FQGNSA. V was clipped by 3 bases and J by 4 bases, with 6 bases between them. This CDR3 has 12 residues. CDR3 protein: CASSLRSYGYTF. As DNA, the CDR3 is TGTGCCAGCAGCTTGAGGTCCTATGGCTACACCTTC.

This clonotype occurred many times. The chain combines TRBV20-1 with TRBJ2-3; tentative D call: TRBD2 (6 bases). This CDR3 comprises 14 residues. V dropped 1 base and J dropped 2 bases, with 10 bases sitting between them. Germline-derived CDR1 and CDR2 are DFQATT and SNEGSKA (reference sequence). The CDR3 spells CSARVGGTTDTQYF. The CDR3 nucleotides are TGCAGTGCTAGAGTGGGGGGAACCACAGATACGCAGTATTTT.

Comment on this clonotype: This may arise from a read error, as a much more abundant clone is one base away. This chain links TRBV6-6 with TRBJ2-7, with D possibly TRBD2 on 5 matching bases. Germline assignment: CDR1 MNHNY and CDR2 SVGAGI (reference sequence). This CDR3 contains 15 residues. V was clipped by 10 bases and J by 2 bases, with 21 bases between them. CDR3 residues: CANRPTGEVAYEQYF. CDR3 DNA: TGTGCCAACAGACCCACCGGGGAAGTTGCCTACGAGCAGTACTTC.

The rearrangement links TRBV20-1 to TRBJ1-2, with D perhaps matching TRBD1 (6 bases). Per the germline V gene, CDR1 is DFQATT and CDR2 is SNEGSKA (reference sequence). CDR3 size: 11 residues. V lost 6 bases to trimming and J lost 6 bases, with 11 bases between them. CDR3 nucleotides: TGCAGTGCCAAACGACAGGATGGCTACACCTTC. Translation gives CSAKRQDGYTF.

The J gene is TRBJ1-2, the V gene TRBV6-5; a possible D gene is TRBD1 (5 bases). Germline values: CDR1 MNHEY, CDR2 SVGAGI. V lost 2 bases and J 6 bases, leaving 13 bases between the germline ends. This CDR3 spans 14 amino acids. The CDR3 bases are TGTGCCAGCAGTTACCAGGGCGGCCGGGATGGCTACACCTTC. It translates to CASSYQGGRDGYTF.

CDR3 loop: CAWRKGTAFNQPQHF. The CDR3, as DNA: TGTGCCTGGAGGAAGGGGACAGCATTCAATCAGCCCCAGCATTTT. The V gene is TRBV30, the J gene TRBJ1-5, with TRBD1 matching over 7 bases. Unmatched junction bases numbered 8, after V lost 3 bases and J lost 3 bases. Germline CDR1 is GTSNPN and CDR2 is SVGIG (reference sequence). There are 15 residues in the CDR3. The whole variable domain, filled in from reference TRBV30 and TRBJ1-5, reads SQTIHQWPATLVQPVGSPLSLECTVEGTSNPNLYWYRQAAGRGLQLLFYSVGIGQISSEVPQNLSASRPQDRQFILSSKKLLLSDSGFYLCAWRKGTAFNQPQHFGDGTRLSIL.

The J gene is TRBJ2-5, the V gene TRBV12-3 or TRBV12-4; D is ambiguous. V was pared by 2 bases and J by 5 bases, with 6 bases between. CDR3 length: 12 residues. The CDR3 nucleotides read TGTGCCAGCAGTTTATGGACGGAGACCCAGTACTTC. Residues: CASSLWTETQYF.

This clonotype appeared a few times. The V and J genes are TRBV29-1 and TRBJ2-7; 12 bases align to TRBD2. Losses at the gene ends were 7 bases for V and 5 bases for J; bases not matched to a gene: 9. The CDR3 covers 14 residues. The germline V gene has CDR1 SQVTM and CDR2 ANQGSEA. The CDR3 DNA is TGCAGCGCCCGGACTAGCGGGAACGTTGACGAGCAGTACTTC. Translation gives CSARTSGNVDEQYF.

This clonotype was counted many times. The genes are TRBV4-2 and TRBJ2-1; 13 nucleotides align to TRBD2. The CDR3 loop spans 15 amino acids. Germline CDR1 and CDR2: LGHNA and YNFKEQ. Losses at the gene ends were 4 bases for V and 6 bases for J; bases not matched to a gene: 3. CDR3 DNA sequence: TGTGCCAGCAGCCGACGGACTAGCGGGGGCAATGAGCAGTTCTTC. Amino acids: CASSRRTSGGNEQFF.

The CDR3 protein is CSASRQPSTDTQYF. The CDR3 nucleotides are TGCAGTGCTAGTCGGCAGCCTAGCACAGATACGCAGTATTTT. This chain connects TRBV20-1 to TRBJ2-3; D is unresolved. The germline gives CDR1 DFQATT, CDR2 SNEGSKA (reference sequence). The CDR3 is 14 amino acids. Deletions cut 3 bases from V and 0 bases from J, with 10 bases between.

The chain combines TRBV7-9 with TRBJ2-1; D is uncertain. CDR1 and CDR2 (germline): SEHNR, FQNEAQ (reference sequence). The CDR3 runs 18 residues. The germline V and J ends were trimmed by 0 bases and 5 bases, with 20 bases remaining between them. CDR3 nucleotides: TGTGCCAGCAGCTTAGCTAAATGGTGGGAAACTACCCACAATGAGCAGTTCTTC. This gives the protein CASSLAKWWETTHNEQFF.

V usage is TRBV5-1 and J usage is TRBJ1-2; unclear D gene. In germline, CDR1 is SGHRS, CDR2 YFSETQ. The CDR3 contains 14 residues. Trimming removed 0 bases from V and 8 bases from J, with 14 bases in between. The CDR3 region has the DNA TGCGCCAGCAGCTTGGGGTCCGCGGAGAGGGGCTACACCTTC. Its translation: CASSLGSAERGYTF.

The DNA for the CDR3 is TGTGCCAGCAGCTTGGAACGGGAGGATGAGCAGTTCTTC. Translating gives CASSLEREDEQFF. The chain links TRBV7-2 to TRBJ2-1; 7 positions agree with TRBD2. After removal of 3 bases from V and 8 bases from J, the junction contained 4 bases not matched to a gene. Germline V gives CDR1 SGHTA, CDR2 FQGNSA. The CDR3 consists of 13 residues.

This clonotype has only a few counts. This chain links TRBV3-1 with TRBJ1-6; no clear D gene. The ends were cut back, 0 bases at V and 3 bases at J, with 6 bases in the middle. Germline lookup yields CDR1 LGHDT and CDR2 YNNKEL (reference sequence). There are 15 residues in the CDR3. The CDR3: CASSQDGNYNSPLHF. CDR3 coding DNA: TGTGCCAGCAGCCAAGATGGAAACTATAATTCACCCCTCCACTTT.

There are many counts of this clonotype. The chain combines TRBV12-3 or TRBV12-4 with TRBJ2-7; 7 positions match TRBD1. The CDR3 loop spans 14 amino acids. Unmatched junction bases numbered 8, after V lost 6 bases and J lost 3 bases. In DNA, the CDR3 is TGTGCCAGCAGGAGACCGGGACAGCACTACGAGCAGTACTTC. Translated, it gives CASRRPGQHYEQYF.

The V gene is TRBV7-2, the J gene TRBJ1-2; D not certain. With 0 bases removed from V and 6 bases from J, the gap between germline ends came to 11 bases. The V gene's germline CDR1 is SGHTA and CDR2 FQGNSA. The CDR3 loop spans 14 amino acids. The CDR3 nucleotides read TGTGCCAGCAGCTTAGCGGCCAGCTCTCATGGCTACACCTTC. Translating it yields CASSLAASSHGYTF.

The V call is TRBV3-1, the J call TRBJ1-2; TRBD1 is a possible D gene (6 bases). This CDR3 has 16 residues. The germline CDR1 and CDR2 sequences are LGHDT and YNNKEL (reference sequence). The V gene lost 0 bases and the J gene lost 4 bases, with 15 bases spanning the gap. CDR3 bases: TGTGCCAGCAGCCAAGATTGGGCAGGGGTCTCCTATGGCTACACCTTC. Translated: CASSQDWAGVSYGYTF.

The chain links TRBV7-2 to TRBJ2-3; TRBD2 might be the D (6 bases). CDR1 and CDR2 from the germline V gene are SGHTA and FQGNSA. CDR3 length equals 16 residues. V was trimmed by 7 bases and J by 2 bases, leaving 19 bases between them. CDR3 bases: TGTGCCAGCACCGGAGGGGCGGGTCCGGACACAGATACGCAGTATTTT. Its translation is CASTGGAGPDTDTQYF.

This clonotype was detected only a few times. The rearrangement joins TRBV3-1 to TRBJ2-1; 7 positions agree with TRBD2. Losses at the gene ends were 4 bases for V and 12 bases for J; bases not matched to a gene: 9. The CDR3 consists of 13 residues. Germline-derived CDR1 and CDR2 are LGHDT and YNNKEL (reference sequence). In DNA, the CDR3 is TGTGCCAGCAGCCGACCAGGTGGGGGGGTGCAGTTCTTC. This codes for CASSRPGGGVQFF.

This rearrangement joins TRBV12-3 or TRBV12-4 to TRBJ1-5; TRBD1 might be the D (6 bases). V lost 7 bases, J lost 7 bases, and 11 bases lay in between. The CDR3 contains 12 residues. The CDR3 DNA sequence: TGTGCCAGCAACAGGGCCGGACAGCCCCAGCATTTT. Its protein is CASNRAGQPQHF.

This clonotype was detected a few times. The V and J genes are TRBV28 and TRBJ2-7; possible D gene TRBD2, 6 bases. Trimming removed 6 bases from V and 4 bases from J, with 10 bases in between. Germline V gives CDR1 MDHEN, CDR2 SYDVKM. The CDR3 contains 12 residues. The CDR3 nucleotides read TGTGCCAGCAGCTGGGGGGAGTACGAGCAGTACTTC. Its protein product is CASSWGEYEQYF.

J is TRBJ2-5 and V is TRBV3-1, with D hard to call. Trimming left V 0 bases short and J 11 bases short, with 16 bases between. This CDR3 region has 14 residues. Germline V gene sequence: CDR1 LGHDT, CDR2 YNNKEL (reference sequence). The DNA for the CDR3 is TGTGCCAGCAGCCAAGAGCCCTTGCCCTTTGAGCAGTACTTC. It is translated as CASSQEPLPFEQYF.

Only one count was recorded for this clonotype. This chain's CDR3 is CASPSSSTPYEQYF. The CDR3, as DNA: TGTGCCAGCCCGAGCAGTAGCACCCCGTACGAGCAGTACTTC. V gene TRBV6-1 combines with J gene TRBJ2-4, with no clear D. The assigned J gene may be wrong: the sequence end matches TRBJ2-7 better. The CDR3 is made up of 14 amino acids. The germline V gene encodes CDR1 MNHNS and CDR2 SASEGT.

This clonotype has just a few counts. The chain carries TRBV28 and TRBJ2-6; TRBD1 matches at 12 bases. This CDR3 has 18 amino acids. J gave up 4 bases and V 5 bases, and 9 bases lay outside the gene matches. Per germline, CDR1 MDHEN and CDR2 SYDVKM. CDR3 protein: CASSLGTGGALGANVLTF. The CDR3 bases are TGTGCCAGCAGTCTAGGGACAGGGGGCGCGTTAGGGGCCAACGTCCTGACTTTC.

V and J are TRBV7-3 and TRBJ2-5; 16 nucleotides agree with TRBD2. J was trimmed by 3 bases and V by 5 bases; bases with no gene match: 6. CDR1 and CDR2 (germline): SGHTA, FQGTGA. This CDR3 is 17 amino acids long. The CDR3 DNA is TGTGCCAGCAGCGCCGGGACTAGCGGGGGGGCGAAAGAGACCCAGTACTTC. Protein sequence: CASSAGTSGGAKETQYF. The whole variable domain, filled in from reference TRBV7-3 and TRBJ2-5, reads GAGVSQTPSNKVTEKGKYVELRCDPISGHTALYWYRQSLGQGPEFLIYFQGTGAADDSGLPNDRFFAVRPEGSVSTLKIQRTERGDSAVYLCASSAGTSGGAKETQYFGPGTRLLVL.